The 2 T cell receptor beta chains below come from one sample, sequenced in a study of identical twins. TCRdb ran MiXCR on the 5' RACE reads and lists one entry per CDR3 protein. The profile shows under 800,000 distinct CDR3 sequences, around 20% of them singletons. A further study also used this sample, focusing on T cells expressing NK-cell markers.

What was sequenced was PBMCs. All receptors come from a woman aged 18-35 years in good health.

The rearrangement joins TRBV20-1 to TRBJ2-3; D gene ambiguous. V shed 0 bases and J shed 5 bases, with 9 bases lying between them. There are 13 residues in the CDR3. The germline V gene encodes CDR1 DFQATT and CDR2 SNEGSKA (reference sequence). CDR3 sequence (DNA): TGCAGTGCTAGAGACCACTCCTTAGATACGCAGTATTTT. It codes for CSARDHSLDTQYF.

The table lists this clonotype with a few counts. Written as DNA, the CDR3 is TGTGCCAGCAGTCCCACCCCGGTGGGGAGCACTGAAGCTTTCTTT. Its protein product is CASSPTPVGSTEAFF. The genes are TRBV6-1 and TRBJ1-1; D gene unclear. CDR1 and CDR2 (germline): MNHNS, SASEGT. The ends were cut back, 5 bases at V and 4 bases at J, with 17 bases in the middle. This CDR3 has 15 amino acids.